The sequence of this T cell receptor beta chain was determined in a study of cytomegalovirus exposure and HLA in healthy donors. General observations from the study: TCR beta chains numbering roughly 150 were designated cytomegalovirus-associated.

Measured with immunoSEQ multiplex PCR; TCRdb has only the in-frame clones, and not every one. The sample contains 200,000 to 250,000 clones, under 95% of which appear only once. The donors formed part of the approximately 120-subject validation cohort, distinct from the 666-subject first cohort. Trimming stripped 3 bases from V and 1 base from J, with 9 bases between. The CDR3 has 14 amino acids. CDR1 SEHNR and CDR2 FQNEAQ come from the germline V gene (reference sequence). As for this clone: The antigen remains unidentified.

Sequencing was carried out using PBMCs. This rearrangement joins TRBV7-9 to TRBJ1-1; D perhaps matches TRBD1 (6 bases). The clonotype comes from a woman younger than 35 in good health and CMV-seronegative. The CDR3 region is CASSFGGRNTEAFF. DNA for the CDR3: TGTGCCAGCAGCTTCGGGGGGCGGAACACTGAAGCTTTCTTT.